The 18 T cell receptor beta chains below come from one sample, sequenced in a study of OX40 agonist ivuxolimab in advanced cancers. Repertoires were generated with immunoSEQ multiplex PCR, while TCRdb's copy carries only in-frame clones and drops some. The sample shows 100,000 or so clones, around 96% of them seen only once. Sequencing used CD4+ or CD8+ T cells sorted from blood, obtained in a trial of the OX40 agonist ivuxolimab. These receptors were collected from an adult with an advanced solid tumor such as melanoma, head and neck, liver or kidney cancer.

The chain combines TRBV5-1 with TRBJ2-1; TRBD1 or TRBD2 may be the D gene (6 bases each). The CDR3 length is 15 residues. Germline V CDR1 and CDR2: SGHRS, YFSETQ. Trimming pared 2 bases from V and 4 bases from J, leaving 13 bases between. Written as DNA, the CDR3 is TGCGCCAGCAGCTTCGCCAAAGGGGGGTACAATGAGCAGTTCTTC. This encodes CASSFAKGGYNEQFF.

This chain joins TRBV11-1 and TRBJ2-1, with 10 bases matching TRBD2. Germline lookup yields CDR1 SGHAT and CDR2 FQDESV (reference sequence). V lost 6 bases and J lost 9; bases outside the gene matches: 8. The CDR3 has 14 residues. For the CDR3, the DNA is TGTGCCAGCAGACCTAGCGGGAGCGACCCTGAGCAGTTCTTC. It codes for CASRPSGSDPEQFF.

V gene TRBV9 combines with J gene TRBJ1-3, with a possible D match to TRBD1 (6 bases). Germline V CDR1 and CDR2: SGDLS, YYNGEE. The CDR3 spans 15 residues. The ends were cut back, 4 bases at V and 0 bases at J, with 11 bases in the middle. CDR3 sequence (DNA): TGTGCCAGCAGCCTTGGGGGGCCCTCTGGAAACACCATATATTTT. Encoded protein: CASSLGGPSGNTIYF.

This chain connects TRBV27 to TRBJ2-7, with D uncertain. V lost 2 bases to trimming and J lost 4 bases, with 12 bases between them. The germline V gene encodes CDR1 MNHEY and CDR2 SMNVEV (reference sequence). CDR3 size: 14 residues. CDR3 sequence (DNA): TGTGCCAGCAGTTTACAAGCTAGTTGGTACGAGCAGTACTTC. Protein sequence: CASSLQASWYEQYF.

The rearrangement links TRBV28 to TRBJ1-1; D is ambiguous. The CDR3 is made up of 13 amino acids. Germline V gene data show CDR1 as MDHEN and CDR2 as SYDVKM. V was clipped by 9 bases and J by 0 bases, with 11 bases between them. DNA of the CDR3: TGTGCCAGTAGGAGTGACTTGAACACTGAAGCTTTCTTT. Its translation is CASRSDLNTEAFF.

On this clone itself: This sample includes further DNA sequences coding for the same CDR3. This chain uses TRBV7-9 with TRBJ1-5, with D unclear. V was pared by 5 bases and J by 6 bases, with 8 bases between. The CDR3 extends over 12 amino acids. The germline CDR1 and CDR2 sequences are SEHNR and FQNEAQ (reference sequence). The chain's CDR3 is CASSLGSQPQHF. The DNA for the CDR3 is TGTGCCAGCAGCCTAGGCTCTCAGCCCCAGCATTTT. Together with reference TRBV7-9 and TRBJ1-5, the CDR3 gives the full variable domain: DTGVSQNPRHKITKRGQNVTFRCDPISEHNRLYWYRQTLGQGPEFLTYFQNEAQLEKSRLLSDRFSAERPKGSFSTLEIQRTEQGDSAMYLCASSLGSQPQHFGDGTRLSIL.

The V gene is TRBV27, the J gene TRBJ2-7, with D unclear. Trimming removed 0 bases at V and 2 bases at J, with 11 bases between. This CDR3 is built from 15 residues. Germline loops: CDR1 MNHEY, CDR2 SMNVEV (reference sequence). CDR3 coding DNA: TGTGCCAGCAGTTTATCTGGAGACATTACCTACGAGCAGTACTTC. Protein: CASSLSGDITYEQYF.

The chain employs TRBV2 and TRBJ1-5; D possibly corresponds to TRBD1 (5 bases). Germline lookup yields CDR1 SNHLY and CDR2 FYNNEI. The CDR3 sequence is 15 residues long. With 0 bases removed from V and 0 bases from J, the gap between germline ends came to 6 bases. CDR3 amino acids: CASSEAGASNQPQHF. In nucleotides, the CDR3 is TGTGCCAGCAGTGAAGCAGGGGCTAGCAATCAGCCCCAGCATTTT.

The chain is built from TRBV7-9 and TRBJ2-1, with 8 bases fitting TRBD2. V shed 6 bases and J 4 bases; nucleotides not matched to a gene: 14. The CDR3 spans 17 residues. CDR1 is SEHNR and CDR2 is FQNEAQ in the germline V gene (reference sequence). For the CDR3, the DNA is TGTGCCAGCAGTCTGGGAAATGCCGCGGGAGGTTACAATGAGCAGTTCTTC. Translated, it gives CASSLGNAAGGYNEQFF.

The chain uses TRBV4-2 and TRBJ1-2; D is unclear. Germline loops: CDR1 LGHNA, CDR2 YNFKEQ. The V gene lost 0 bases and the J gene lost 8 bases, with 10 bases spanning the gap. This CDR3 has 13 residues. The CDR3 sequence is CASSQEEDWGYTF. The CDR3 DNA follows: TGTGCCAGCAGCCAAGAAGAGGATTGGGGCTACACCTTC.

Here the CDR3 DNA reads TGTGCCAGCAGCCTCCGGGGTAGCTACGAGCAGTACTTC. This translates into CASSLRGSYEQYF. This rearrangement joins TRBV5-5 to TRBJ2-7; D perhaps matches TRBD2 (5 bases). V lost 4 bases to trimming and J lost 3 bases, with 11 bases between them. Germline lookup yields CDR1 SGHKS and CDR2 YYEKEE (reference sequence). The CDR3 runs 13 residues.

The chain is built from TRBV25-1 and TRBJ2-5; 10 bases fit TRBD2. The junction had 15 bases not matched to a gene; V was cut back by 10 bases and J by 4 bases. The CDR3 runs 16 residues. Germline CDR1 MGHDK, CDR2 SYGVNS. This CDR3 reads CATLGYLLAGVETQYF. DNA of the CDR3: TGTGCCACCCTTGGCTATCTCCTAGCGGGAGTAGAGACCCAGTACTTC.

The J gene is TRBJ1-2, the V gene TRBV27; D not resolved. This CDR3 is built from 14 residues. CDR1 is MNHEY and CDR2 is SMNVEV in the germline V gene (reference sequence). V was shortened by 7 bases and J by 4 bases, with 16 bases between the two germline ends. In DNA, the CDR3 is TGTGCCAGCACCTCCCTGGACGGAACCTATGGCTACACCTTC. Translating it yields CASTSLDGTYGYTF.

A remark on this clone: Other nucleotide sequences in the sample specify the same CDR3. The V and J genes are TRBV27 and TRBJ2-7; 9 nucleotides agree with TRBD2. The V gene's germline CDR1 is MNHEY and CDR2 SMNVEV (reference sequence). Trimming cost V 6 bases and J 3 bases; bases outside gene matches: 3. The CDR3 spans 13 residues. The CDR3 sequence is CASSFSGSYEQYF. Here the CDR3 DNA reads TGTGCCAGCAGCTTTAGCGGGAGCTACGAGCAGTACTTC.

This sequence joins TRBV4-1 and TRBJ2-7; tentative D call: TRBD1 (6 bases). V shed 4 bases and J shed 3 bases, with 19 bases lying between them. The CDR3 covers 16 residues. Germline CDR1 is MGHRA and CDR2 is YSYEKL. In DNA form, the CDR3 reads TGCGCCAGCAGCCCCGAGGAAACTACAGGGCACTACGAGCAGTACTTC. Translated: CASSPEETTGHYEQYF.

The chain couples TRBV28 to TRBJ1-6; TRBD1 matches 7 bases. CDR1 MDHEN and CDR2 SYDVKM come from the germline V gene. The CDR3 runs 14 residues. V gave up 6 bases and J gave up 15 bases; unmatched junction bases: 14. The CDR3 DNA is TGTGCCAGCAGGGTTGACAGGGAATTGAAACGCCTCCACTTT. It yields the protein CASRVDRELKRLHF.

The chain couples TRBV7-9 to TRBJ2-7; possible D gene TRBD2, 6 bases. Germline CDR1 and CDR2: SEHNR and FQNEAQ (reference sequence). Trimming stripped 5 bases from V and 0 bases from J, with 17 bases between. This CDR3 has 16 amino acids. The CDR3 region is CASSPATGTDSYEQYF. In DNA form, the CDR3 reads TGTGCCAGCAGCCCCGCAACGGGGACTGACTCCTACGAGCAGTACTTC.

CDR3 loop: CASSLVANTEAFF. As DNA, the CDR3 is TGTGCCAGCAGTTTGGTAGCTAACACTGAAGCTTTCTTT. The rearrangement links TRBV28 to TRBJ1-1; D remains ambiguous. The CDR3 loop spans 13 amino acids. Deletions cut 3 bases from V and 2 bases from J, with 7 bases between. Per germline, CDR1 MDHEN and CDR2 SYDVKM. Using reference TRBV28 and TRBJ1-1 for the parts outside the CDR3, the full variable domain is DVKVTQSSRYLVKRTGEKVFLECVQDMDHENMFWYRQDPGLGLRLIYFSYDVKMKEKGDIPEGYSVSREKKERFSLILESASTNQTSMYLCASSLVANTEAFFGQGTRLTVV.